This TCR beta chain is drawn from a study of T cells in Graves' hyperthyroidism and ophthalmopathy (dated by TCRdb to about 2019). Study-wide context: Peripheral blood was sampled at the time of initial diagnosis, prior to any treatment. The paper reports TCR Vbeta CDR3 sequencing of fewer than 150 peripheral blood samples: around 45 ophthalmopathy, over 70 hyperthyroidism and about 17 progressor patients. Following sampling, methimazole starting at 30 mg daily was given to hyperthyroidism patients, and high-dose intravenous methylprednisolone was given to ophthalmopathy patients. The roughly 100 discovery patients were divided at random into training and test sets in a 7:3 ratio. Prospective prediction of ophthalmopathy was tested in an independent validation cohort consisting of 18 to 20 hyperthyroidism patients and some 15 patients who later progressed to ophthalmopathy. In addition, the study compared T-cell repertoires in thyroid tissue and in blood from five to seven Graves' hyperthyroidism patients. To identify distinguishing TCR V-J signatures, a discovery cohort of some 100 patients was used, comprising fewer than 45 with Graves' ophthalmopathy and 57 with stable Graves' hyperthyroidism.

This clonotype was picked up many times. Its antigen is still unknown. Base-call qualities are not available, and no considerably larger clone is one nucleotide away. Study-wide conclusions, independent of this receptor: Most expanded thyroid clonotypes (frequency above 0.001) were also found in blood, which suggests that blood repertoires may mirror thyroid immune responses. During validation, the model predicted progression to ophthalmopathy a median of approximately 7 months ahead of onset, with around 65% sensitivity and more than 72% specificity. Sample size was not statistically predetermined, and blinding of investigators to group allocation was not performed. A model built on a 13 V-J signature distinguished ophthalmopathy from stable hyperthyroidism, reaching 85% to 90% sensitivity and approximately 81% specificity in cross-validation and 80%/75% in testing.

The TCR beta CDR3 regions were amplified from RNA transcripts. For the first round of RT-PCR on the TCR CDR3, the HTBI primer set was used together with the Qiagen OneStep RT-PCR kit. The libraries were constructed in a second round of multiplex PCR and then size-selected and purified. Sequencing of the libraries was done on an Illumina HiSeq2000 using paired-end 100 bp reads. As for the original processing: Raw data were processed with SOAPnuke, discarding reads with adapters, uncalled bases, mean Phred below 15, or no exact constant-primer or identifier match. COPE v1.2.5 was used to merge high-quality paired reads, and clonotypes were defined as unique nucleotide sequences. MiTCR v1.1 was used to align clonotypes to the IMGT TRBV, TRBD and TRBJ reference segments. Only V-J combinations with frequency above 0.0001, covering roughly 99% of repertoires, were analysed. A TCS score was defined as the ratio of F50 (clonal expansion) to E x V (chaos), with BLOSUM62-based TCRdist applied between CDR3 peptides within each V-J. Welch's t-statistics and random forest reduced 450 to 600 V-J features to roughly 13, which were used in a naive Bayes classifier (R e1071). The public reads were run again by TCRdb, first through fastp at Q25 and then through MiXCR, and only productive beta chains were kept. Rows matching on CDR3 protein sequence are summarized as one entry with the most common DNA and genes. In this record, the V and J calls reflect TCRdb's handling and not the investigators' own analysis. The sample includes about 350,000 distinct CDR3 sequences, with roughly 14% observed a single time. The ten largest clones capture about 22% of the sample.

A patient counted as having stable Graves' hyperthyroidism if no progression to ophthalmopathy occurred over 18 months of follow-up. Hyperthyroidism patients were aged 18 to 65 years and newly diagnosed, with disease duration of less than 2 months. The study excluded patients with uncontrolled infections, other autoimmune diseases, pregnancy or lactation. Diagnoses were based on clinical symptoms, serum thyroxine and TRAb, thyroid ultrasound and orbital computed tomography. PBMCs were separated from roughly 9.6 ml of fresh peripheral blood using Ficoll-Paque density gradient centrifugation. Total RNA was extracted using Trizol reagent, and RNA quality was assessed on an Agilent 2100 Bioanalyzer. CDR1 and CDR2 were assigned from the germline V gene as SNHLY and FYNNEI. V is shortened by 4 bases, J by 6 bases, and the region joining them spans 13 bases. The CDR3 covers 14 residues, taking in both the cysteine and the phenylalanine. Only the CDR3 portion is preserved as DNA: 42 bases, with reading frame beginning at the first base.

The chain joins TRBV2 to TRBJ1-5; the D gene is possibly TRBD1, with 5 bases matching. Sequenced sample: blood. The TCR sequence derives from a young woman with Graves' hyperthyroidism. The CDR3 loop reads CASSADIGGQPQHF. The sequenced DNA: TGTGCCAGCAGTGCGGACATCGGGGGTCAGCCCCAGCATTTT.